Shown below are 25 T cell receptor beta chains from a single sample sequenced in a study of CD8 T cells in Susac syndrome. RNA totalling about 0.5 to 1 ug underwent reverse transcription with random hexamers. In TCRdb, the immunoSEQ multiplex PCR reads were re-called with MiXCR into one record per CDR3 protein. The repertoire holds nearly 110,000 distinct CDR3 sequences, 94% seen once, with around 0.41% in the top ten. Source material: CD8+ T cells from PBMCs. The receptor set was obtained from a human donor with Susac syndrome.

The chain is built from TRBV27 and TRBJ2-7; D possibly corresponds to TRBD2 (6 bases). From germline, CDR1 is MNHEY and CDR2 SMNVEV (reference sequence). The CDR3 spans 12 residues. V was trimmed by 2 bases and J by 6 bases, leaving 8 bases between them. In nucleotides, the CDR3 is TGTGCCAGCAGTTTAGGGGGGAGCGAGCAGTACTTC. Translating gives CASSLGGSEQYF.

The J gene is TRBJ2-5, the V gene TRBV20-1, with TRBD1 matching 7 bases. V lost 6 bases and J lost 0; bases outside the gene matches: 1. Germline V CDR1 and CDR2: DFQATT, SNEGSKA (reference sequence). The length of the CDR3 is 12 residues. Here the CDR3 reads CSADRDQETQYF. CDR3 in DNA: TGCAGTGCCGACAGGGACCAAGAGACCCAGTACTTC.

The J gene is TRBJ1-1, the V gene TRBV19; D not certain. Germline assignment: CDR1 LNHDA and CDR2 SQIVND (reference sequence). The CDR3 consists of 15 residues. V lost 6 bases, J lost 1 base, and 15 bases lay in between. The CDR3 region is CASRWSGSSNTEAFF. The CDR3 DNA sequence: TGTGCCAGTAGGTGGTCGGGGTCCTCGAACACTGAAGCTTTCTTT.

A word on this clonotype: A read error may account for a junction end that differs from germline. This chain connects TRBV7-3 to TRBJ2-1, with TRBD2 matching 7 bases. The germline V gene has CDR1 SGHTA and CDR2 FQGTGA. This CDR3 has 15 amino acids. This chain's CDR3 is CTSSFGGGIEDEQFF. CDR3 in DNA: TGTACCAGCAGCTTTGGCGGGGGAATCGAGGATGAGCAGTTCTTC.

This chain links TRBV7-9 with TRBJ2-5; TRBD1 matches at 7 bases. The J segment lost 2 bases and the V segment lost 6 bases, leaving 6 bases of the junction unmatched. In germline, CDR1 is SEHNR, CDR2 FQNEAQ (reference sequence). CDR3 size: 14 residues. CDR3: CASRSGTAQETQYF. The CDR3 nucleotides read TGTGCCAGCAGATCAGGGACAGCACAAGAGACCCAGTACTTC.

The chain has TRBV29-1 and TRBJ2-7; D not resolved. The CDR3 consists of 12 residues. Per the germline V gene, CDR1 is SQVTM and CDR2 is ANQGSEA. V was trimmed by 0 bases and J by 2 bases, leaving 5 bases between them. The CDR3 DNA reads TGCAGCGTTGAAGAAGGTCCCTACGAGCAGTACTTC. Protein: CSVEEGPYEQYF.

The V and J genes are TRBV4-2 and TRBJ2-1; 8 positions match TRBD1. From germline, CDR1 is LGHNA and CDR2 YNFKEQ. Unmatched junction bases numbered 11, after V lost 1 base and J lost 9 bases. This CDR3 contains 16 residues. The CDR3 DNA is TGTGCCAGCAGCCAAGTTCATGACAGGGGCGGAGGTGAGCAGTTCTTC. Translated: CASSQVHDRGGGEQFF.

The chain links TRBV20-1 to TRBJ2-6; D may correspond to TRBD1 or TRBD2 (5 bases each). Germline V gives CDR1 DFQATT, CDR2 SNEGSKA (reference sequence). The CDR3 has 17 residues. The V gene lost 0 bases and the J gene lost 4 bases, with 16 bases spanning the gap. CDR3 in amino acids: CSARDRLWGMGANVLTF. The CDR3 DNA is TGCAGTGCTAGAGATCGGTTGTGGGGGATGGGGGCCAACGTCCTGACTTTC.

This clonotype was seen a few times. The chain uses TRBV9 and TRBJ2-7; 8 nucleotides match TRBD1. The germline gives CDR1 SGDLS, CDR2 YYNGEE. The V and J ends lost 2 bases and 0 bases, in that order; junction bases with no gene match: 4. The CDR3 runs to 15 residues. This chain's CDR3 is CASSVGQGRSYEQYF. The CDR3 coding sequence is TGTGCCAGCAGCGTCGGACAGGGACGCTCCTACGAGCAGTACTTC.

In DNA, the CDR3 is TGTGCCAGAAGCTTGGACAGGGCGAACTATGGCTACACCTTC. Translation gives CARSLDRANYGYTF. The chain combines TRBV5-3 with TRBJ1-2; D possibly corresponds to TRBD1 (6 bases). TRBV5-3 is flagged as an ORF with uncertain function. Deletions cut 0 bases from V and 2 bases from J, with 8 bases between. This CDR3 comprises 14 residues.

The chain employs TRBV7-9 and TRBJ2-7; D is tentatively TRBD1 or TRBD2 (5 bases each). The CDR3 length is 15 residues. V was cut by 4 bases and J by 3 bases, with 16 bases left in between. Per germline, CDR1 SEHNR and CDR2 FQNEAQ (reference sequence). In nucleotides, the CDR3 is TGTGCCAGCAGCTCCCCGAAAGGGACCGTCTACGAGCAGTACTTC. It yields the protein CASSSPKGTVYEQYF. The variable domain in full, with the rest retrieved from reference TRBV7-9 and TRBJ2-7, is DTGVSQNPRHKITKRGQNVTFRCDPISEHNRLYWYRQTLGQGPEFLTYFQNEAQLEKSRLLSDRFSAERPKGSFSTLEIQRTEQGDSAMYLCASSSPKGTVYEQYFGPGTRLTVT.

CDR3 nucleotides: TGTGCCAGCAGCGTAGACCTGAGAACCCCAGGTATCAATGAGCAGTTCTTC. Protein product: CASSVDLRTPGINEQFF. V and J are TRBV9 and TRBJ2-1, with no clear D. This CDR3 is 17 amino acids long. V gave up 0 bases and J gave up 6 bases, with 19 bases separating them. CDR1 SGDLS and CDR2 YYNGEE come from the germline V gene.

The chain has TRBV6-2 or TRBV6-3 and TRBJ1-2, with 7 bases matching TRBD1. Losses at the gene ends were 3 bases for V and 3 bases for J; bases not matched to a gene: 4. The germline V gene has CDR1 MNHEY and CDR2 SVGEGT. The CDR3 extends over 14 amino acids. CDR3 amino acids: CASSYQGVYYGYTF. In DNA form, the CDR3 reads TGTGCCAGCAGTTATCAGGGGGTTTACTATGGCTACACCTTC.

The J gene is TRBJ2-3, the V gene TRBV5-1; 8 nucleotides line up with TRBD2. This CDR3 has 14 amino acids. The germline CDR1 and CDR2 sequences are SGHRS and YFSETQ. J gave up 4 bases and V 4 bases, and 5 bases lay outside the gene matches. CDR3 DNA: TGCGCCAGCAGCAAAGGACTAGCCCCAGATACGCAGTATTTT. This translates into CASSKGLAPDTQYF.

CDR3 in DNA: TGTGCCACCAGTGACGGACCGGGACAGAGGCGAGAAGGCTACACCTTC. As protein: CATSDGPGQRREGYTF. This sequence joins TRBV24-1 and TRBJ1-2, with 7 nucleotides matching TRBD1. The germline V gene encodes CDR1 KGHDR and CDR2 SFDVKD. The CDR3 has 16 amino acids. Trimming removed 4 bases from V and 8 bases from J; junction bases left unmatched: 15.

CDR3 coding DNA: TGTGCCAGCAGCTTCGAAGGAGTGGGCGAGCAGTACTTC. This codes for CASSFEGVGEQYF. The chain has TRBV9 and TRBJ2-7; D not certain. The germline V gene encodes CDR1 SGDLS and CDR2 YYNGEE. CDR3 length: 13 residues. Trimming pared 4 bases from V and 6 bases from J, leaving 14 bases between.

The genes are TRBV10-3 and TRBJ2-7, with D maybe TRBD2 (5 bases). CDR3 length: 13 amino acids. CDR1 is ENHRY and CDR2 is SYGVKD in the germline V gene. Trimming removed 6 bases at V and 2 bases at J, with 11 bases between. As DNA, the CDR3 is TGTGCCATCAGCGACTTCGGGGCCTACGAGCAGTACTTC. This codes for CAISDFGAYEQYF.

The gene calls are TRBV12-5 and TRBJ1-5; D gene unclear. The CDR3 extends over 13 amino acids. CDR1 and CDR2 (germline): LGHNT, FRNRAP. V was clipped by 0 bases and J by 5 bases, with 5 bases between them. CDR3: CASGLVRDQPQHF. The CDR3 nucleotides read TGTGCTAGTGGTTTGGTAAGGGATCAGCCCCAGCATTTT. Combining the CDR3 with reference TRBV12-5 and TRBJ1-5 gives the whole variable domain DARVTQTPRHKVTEMGQEVTMRCQPILGHNTVFWYRQTMMQGLELLAYFRNRAPLDDSGMPKDRFSAEMPDATLATLKIQPSEPRDSAVYFCASGLVRDQPQHFGDGTRLSIL.

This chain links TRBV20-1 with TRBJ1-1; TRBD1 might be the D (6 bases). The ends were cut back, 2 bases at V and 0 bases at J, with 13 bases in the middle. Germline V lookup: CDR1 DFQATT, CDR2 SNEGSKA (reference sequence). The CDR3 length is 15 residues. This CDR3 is CSARSGQLVNTEAFF. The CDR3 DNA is TGCAGTGCTAGAAGCGGACAGTTGGTGAACACTGAAGCTTTCTTT.

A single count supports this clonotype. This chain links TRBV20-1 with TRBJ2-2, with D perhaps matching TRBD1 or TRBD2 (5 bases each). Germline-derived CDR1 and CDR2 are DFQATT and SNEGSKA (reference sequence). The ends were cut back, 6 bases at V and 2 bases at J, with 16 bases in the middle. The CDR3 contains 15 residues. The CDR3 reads CSAISRDLNTGELFF. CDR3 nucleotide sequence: TGCAGTGCAATAAGCCGGGACCTTAACACCGGGGAGCTGTTTTTT.

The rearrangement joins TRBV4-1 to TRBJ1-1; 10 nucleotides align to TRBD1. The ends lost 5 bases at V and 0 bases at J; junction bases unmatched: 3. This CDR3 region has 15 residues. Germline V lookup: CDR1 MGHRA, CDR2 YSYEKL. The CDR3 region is CASSWGQGMNTEAFF. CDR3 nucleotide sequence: TGCGCCAGCAGCTGGGGACAGGGGATGAACACTGAAGCTTTCTTT.

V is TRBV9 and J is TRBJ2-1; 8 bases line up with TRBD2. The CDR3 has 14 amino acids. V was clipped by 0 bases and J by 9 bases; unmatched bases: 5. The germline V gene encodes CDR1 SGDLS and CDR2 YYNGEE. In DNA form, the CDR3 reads TGTGCCAGCAGCGTAGCAAGCGGGGGATTTGAGCAGTTCTTC. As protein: CASSVASGGFEQFF. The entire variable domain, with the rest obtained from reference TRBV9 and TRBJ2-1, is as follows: DSGVTQTPKHLITATGQRVTLRCSPRSGDLSVYWYQQSLDQGLQFLIQYYNGEERAKGNILERFSAQQFPDLHSELNLSSLELGDSALYFCASSVASGGFEQFFGPGTRLTVL.

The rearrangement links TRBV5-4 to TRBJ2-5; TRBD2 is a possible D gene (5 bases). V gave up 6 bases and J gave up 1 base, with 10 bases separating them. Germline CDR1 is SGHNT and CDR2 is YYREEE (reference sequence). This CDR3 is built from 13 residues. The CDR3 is CASKGSSQETQYF. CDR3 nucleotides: TGTGCCAGCAAAGGGAGCAGCCAAGAGACCCAGTACTTC.

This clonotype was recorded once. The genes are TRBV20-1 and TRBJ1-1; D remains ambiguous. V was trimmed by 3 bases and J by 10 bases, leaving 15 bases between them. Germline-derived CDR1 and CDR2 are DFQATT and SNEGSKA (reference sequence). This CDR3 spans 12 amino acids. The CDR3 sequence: CSARDRQIGAFF. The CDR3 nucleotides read TGCAGTGCTAGGGACCGACAAATTGGAGCTTTCTTT.

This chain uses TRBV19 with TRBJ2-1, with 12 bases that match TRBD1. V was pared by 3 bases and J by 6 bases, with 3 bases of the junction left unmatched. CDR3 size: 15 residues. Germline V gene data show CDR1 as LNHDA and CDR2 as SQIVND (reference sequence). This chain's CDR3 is CASSIGTGGPNEQFF. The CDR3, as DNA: TGTGCCAGTAGTATTGGGACAGGGGGCCCCAATGAGCAGTTCTTC.